The 29 T cell receptor beta chains presented below share a single source sample, sequenced in a study of cytomegalovirus exposure and HLA in healthy donors. The primer mix had 60 Vbeta and 13 Jbeta primers. TCRdb's table, derived via immunoSEQ multiplex PCR, lists solely in-frame clones and lacks some. The sample has fewer than 150,000 clones; around 76% are singletons. Source material: PBMCs. Receptors were obtained from a male donor in good health and CMV-seronegative.

In this sample, this clone turned up a few times. This sequence joins TRBV19 and TRBJ2-4; 9 bases fit TRBD2. Germline-derived CDR1 and CDR2 are LNHDA and SQIVND (reference sequence). The CDR3 extends over 12 amino acids. With V trimmed by 5 bases and J by 7 bases, 0 bases remained unmatched. CDR3 amino acids: CASSLAGNIQYF. CDR3 bases: TGTGCCAGTAGTCTAGCGGGGAACATTCAGTACTTC. The variable domain in full, completed from reference TRBV19 and TRBJ2-4, reads DGGITQSPKYLFRKEGQNVTLSCEQNLNHDAMYWYRQDPGQGLRLIYYSQIVNDFQKGDIAEGYSVSREKKESFPLTVTSAQKNPTAFYLCASSLAGNIQYFGAGTRLSVL.

The J gene is TRBJ1-2, the V gene TRBV7-8, with 7 bases matching TRBD1. The V gene's germline CDR1 is SGHVS and CDR2 FQNEAQ. V shed 2 bases, J shed 4 bases, and the junction held 7 bases outside the gene matches. CDR3 size: 15 residues. The CDR3 reads CASSLSRQGPYGYTF. CDR3 nucleotides: TGTGCCAGCAGCTTATCTCGACAGGGTCCCTATGGCTACACCTTC.

The chain links TRBV25-1 to TRBJ1-4; D perhaps matches TRBD1 (5 bases). The germline V and J ends were trimmed by 6 bases and 8 bases, with 22 bases remaining between them. The CDR3 loop spans 16 amino acids. Germline-derived CDR1 and CDR2 are MGHDK and SYGVNS. DNA for the CDR3: TGTGCCAGCAGCCGGTCGGGTGCAGGGTCGAGAGAAAAACTGTTTTTT. Translated: CASSRSGAGSREKLFF.

V is TRBV7-6 and J is TRBJ2-1, with 12 bases aligning to TRBD2. Germline V lookup: CDR1 SGHVS, CDR2 FNYEAQ. CDR3 size: 16 residues. V lost 5 bases, J lost 9 bases, and 11 bases stayed unmatched. CDR3 in amino acids: CASSRRASGGACEQFF. CDR3 in DNA: TGTGCCAGCAGCCGAAGGGCTAGCGGGGGGGCCTGTGAGCAGTTCTTC. The variable domain in full, completed from reference TRBV7-6 and TRBJ2-1, reads GAGVSQSPRYKVTKRGQDVALRCDPISGHVSLYWYRQALGQGPEFLTYFNYEAQQDKSGLPNDRFSAERPEGSISTLTIQRTEQRDSAMYRCASSRRASGGACEQFFGPGTRLTVL.

The chain has TRBV7-3 and TRBJ2-3; the D gene is possibly TRBD2 (6 bases). The CDR3 sequence is 15 residues long. V lost 5 bases and J 0 bases, leaving 12 bases between the germline ends. CDR1 is SGHTA, CDR2 FQGTGA, per germline. The DNA for the CDR3 is TGTGCCAGCAGCCCATCTAGCGTTAGCACAGATACGCAGTATTTT. Translating it yields CASSPSSVSTDTQYF.

V and J are TRBV5-1 and TRBJ2-5; a weak D match, TRBD1 (6 bases). CDR1 is SGHRS, CDR2 YFSETQ, per germline. V lost 4 bases and J 1 base, leaving 17 bases between the germline ends. The CDR3 is 16 residues long. CDR3 coding DNA: TGCGCCAGCAGCCCCGGCGACAGACAGGCCCAAGAGACCCAGTACTTC. Protein sequence: CASSPGDRQAQETQYF.

CDR3 in DNA: TGTGCCAGCAGTGAAGATGGCAGGGGGTTCGAGCAGTACTTC. Translation gives CASSEDGRGFEQYF. The chain has TRBV2 and TRBJ2-7; 7 nucleotides line up with TRBD1. V trimming: 1 base; J trimming: 6 bases; junction bases outside the gene matches: 6. The germline gives CDR1 SNHLY, CDR2 FYNNEI. This CDR3 is built from 14 residues.

The sample holds a few counts of this clone. The chain uses TRBV29-1 and TRBJ1-1; TRBD1 matches at 7 bases. Looked up from germline, CDR1 is SQVTM and CDR2 is ANQGSEA. The CDR3 consists of 12 residues. V lost 7 bases and J lost 1; bases outside the gene matches: 3. The CDR3 DNA reads TGCAGCGCAGGGGGGAGGAACACTGAAGCTTTCTTT. It is translated as CSAGGRNTEAFF.

The chain combines TRBV19 with TRBJ2-7; unclear D gene. The CDR3 sequence is 12 residues long. Looked up from germline, CDR1 is LNHDA and CDR2 is SQIVND (reference sequence). V dropped 1 base and J dropped 2 bases, with 3 bases sitting between them. For the CDR3, the DNA is TGTGCCAGTAGTATAGGGCCCTACGAGCAGTACTTC. Amino acid sequence: CASSIGPYEQYF.

V and J are TRBV7-9 and TRBJ1-2; D ambiguous. Trimming shortened V by 1 base and J by 8 bases, and 11 bases separated the two germline ends. The CDR3 is 13 amino acids. Germline V gene data show CDR1 as SEHNR and CDR2 as FQNEAQ (reference sequence). Here the CDR3 DNA reads TGTGCCAGCAGCTTAGGCGAGGTTGGAGGCTACACCTTC. Encoded protein: CASSLGEVGGYTF.

J is TRBJ1-2 and V is TRBV7-3; TRBD1 might be the D (5 bases). The CDR3 runs to 15 residues. Germline V gives CDR1 SGHTA, CDR2 FQGTGA. V lost 2 bases and J 4 bases, leaving 14 bases between the germline ends. In DNA form, the CDR3 reads TGTGCCAGCAGCTTAGCCAGACAGAGACGCTATGGCTACACCTTC. Translation: CASSLARQRRYGYTF.

This clone came up a few times. This chain uses TRBV12-2 with TRBJ1-1; TRBD1, the table's D call, was not compared with the DNA. TRBV12-2 is classified as a pseudogene. The CDR3 spans 15 residues. The CDR3 region has the DNA TGTGCAAGTCGCTTAGCGCGGGACAGGAACACTGAAGCTTTCTTT. It yields the protein CASRLARDRNTEAFF.

The table lists this clone with a few counts. This chain connects TRBV6-1 to TRBJ1-5; a weak D match, TRBD1 (6 bases). Germline V lookup: CDR1 MNHNS, CDR2 SASEGT. Trimming took off 2 bases at V and 0 bases at J, with 8 bases between the two ends. The CDR3 length is 15 residues. In nucleotides, the CDR3 is TGTGCCAGCAGTGAAACAGGGTATAGCAATCAGCCCCAGCATTTT. Its protein product is CASSETGYSNQPQHF.

In its sample, this clone was seen once. This sequence joins TRBV11-2 and TRBJ2-3, with D perhaps TRBD2 (5 bases). CDR3 size: 15 residues. Trimming stripped 3 bases from V and 6 bases from J, with 16 bases between. CDR1 SGHAT and CDR2 FQNNGV come from the germline V gene. CDR3 residues: CASSLGAGGWDTQYF. Written as DNA, the CDR3 is TGTGCCAGCAGCTTGGGTGCGGGCGGTTGGGATACGCAGTATTTT.

CDR3 sequence (DNA): TGTGCCAGCAGCTTGGTACTAGCGGGAACCTACAATGAGCAGTTCTTC. Translating it yields CASSLVLAGTYNEQFF. This chain links TRBV7-6 with TRBJ2-1, with 10 bases identical to TRBD2. The length of the CDR3 is 16 residues. V lost 3 bases to trimming and J lost 2 bases; unmatched junction nucleotides: 4. The germline V gene encodes CDR1 SGHVS and CDR2 FNYEAQ.

This clone showed up just a few times. This CDR3 reads CASSLEQGASMNTEAFF. Written as DNA, the CDR3 is TGCGCCAGCAGCTTGGAACAGGGGGCATCAATGAACACTGAAGCTTTCTTT. V and J are TRBV5-1 and TRBJ1-1; 9 bases line up with TRBD1. In germline, CDR1 is SGHRS, CDR2 YFSETQ. There are 17 residues in the CDR3. With V trimmed by 0 bases and J by 0 bases, 6 bases remained unmatched.

The chain links TRBV4-1 to TRBJ2-7, with TRBD2 matching 10 bases. Trimming at V came to 0 bases and at J to 5 bases, leaving 4 bases not matched to a gene. Germline CDR1 and CDR2: MGHRA and YSYEKL. This CDR3 region has 15 residues. The CDR3 region is CASSQDALAGDEQYF. The CDR3 nucleotides read TGCGCCAGCAGCCAAGATGCCCTAGCGGGAGACGAGCAGTACTTC.

In its sample, this clone was seen a few times. V is TRBV15 and J is TRBJ2-1, with a weak D call TRBD2 (5 bases). The germline V gene has CDR1 LNHNV and CDR2 YYDKDF (reference sequence). The CDR3 consists of 12 residues. Trimming took off 0 bases at V and 13 bases at J, with 10 bases between the two ends. The CDR3 coding sequence is TGTGCCACCAGCAGAGATAACGGGGTACAGTTCTTC. It specifies CATSRDNGVQFF.

This chain joins TRBV25-1 and TRBJ1-4, with D possibly matching TRBD1 (5 bases). Germline V gene lookup returns CDR1 MGHDK and CDR2 SYGVNS. The CDR3 consists of 11 residues. V was clipped by 4 bases and J by 8 bases, with 5 bases between them. CDR3 coding DNA: TGTGCCAGCAGTGCAGGGGAAAAACTGTTTTTT. Its translation is CASSAGEKLFF.

V is TRBV15 and J is TRBJ2-1, with a weak D call TRBD1 (6 bases). The CDR3 loop spans 15 amino acids. Germline CDR1 LNHNV, CDR2 YYDKDF (reference sequence). V lost 1 base to trimming and J lost 3 bases, with 10 bases between them. CDR3 sequence: CATSRVRGNYNEQFF. The CDR3 nucleotides read TGTGCCACCAGCAGAGTCAGGGGCAACTACAATGAGCAGTTCTTC. Based on the CDR3 plus reference TRBV15 and TRBJ2-1, the full variable domain is DAMVIQNPRYQVTQFGKPVTLSCSQTLNHNVMYWYQQKSSQAPKLLFHYYDKDFNNEADTPDNFQSRRPNTSFCFLDIRSPGLGDTAMYLCATSRVRGNYNEQFFGPGTRLTVL.

The gene calls are TRBV19 and TRBJ1-6; no clear D. V shed 3 bases and J shed 7 bases, with 13 bases lying between them. The CDR3 is made up of 15 amino acids. Germline CDR1 reads LNHDA; CDR2 reads SQIVND (reference sequence). In DNA form, the CDR3 reads TGTGCCAGTAGTATCGGCCTGGCAGGCAATTCACCCCTCCACTTT. It translates to CASSIGLAGNSPLHF. Full variable domain (remainder filled in from reference TRBV19 and TRBJ1-6): DGGITQSPKYLFRKEGQNVTLSCEQNLNHDAMYWYRQDPGQGLRLIYYSQIVNDFQKGDIAEGYSVSREKKESFPLTVTSAQKNPTAFYLCASSIGLAGNSPLHFGNGTRLTVT.

The V and J genes are TRBV15 and TRBJ2-1; TRBD2 matches at 9 bases. The V gene end was trimmed by 1 base and the J gene end by 10 bases; junction bases not matched to a gene: 5. CDR1 and CDR2 from the germline V gene are LNHNV and YYDKDF (reference sequence). The CDR3 has 14 amino acids. CDR3 in amino acids: CATSRGQAGGEQFF. The CDR3, as DNA: TGTGCCACCAGCAGAGGTCAAGCGGGAGGCGAGCAGTTCTTC.

The genes are TRBV14 and TRBJ1-1; D call uncertain. Germline lookup yields CDR1 SGHDN and CDR2 FVKESK. V was clipped by 0 bases and J by 6 bases, with 11 bases between them. The CDR3 extends over 14 amino acids. The DNA for the CDR3 is TGTGCCAGCAGCCAAGATCTTACGGGAGCTGAAGCTTTCTTT. Translating gives CASSQDLTGAEAFF.

This clone was counted between two and nine times. The chain links TRBV2 to TRBJ1-1; tentative D call: TRBD1 (5 bases). Germline V CDR1 and CDR2: SNHLY, FYNNEI. V lost 4 bases and J 1 base, leaving 10 bases between the germline ends. The CDR3 consists of 14 residues. The CDR3 region is CASSGGRANTEAFF. For the CDR3, the DNA is TGTGCCAGCAGTGGGGGCAGGGCGAACACTGAAGCTTTCTTT.

The gene calls are TRBV9 and TRBJ2-7; TRBD2 is a possible D gene (5 bases). CDR1 is SGDLS, CDR2 YYNGEE, per germline. The CDR3 runs to 13 residues. Trimming removed 0 bases at V and 2 bases at J, with 6 bases between. CDR3 amino acids: CASSVDGTYEQYF. The CDR3 coding sequence is TGTGCCAGCAGCGTAGACGGGACCTACGAGCAGTACTTC.

This clone occurred a few times. The chain has TRBV6-6 and TRBJ1-1; 8 bases are shared with TRBD1. CDR1 and CDR2 from the germline V gene are MNHNY and SVGAGI (reference sequence). The CDR3 loop spans 13 amino acids. Germline trimming cut 7 bases from V and 3 bases from J; bases unmatched to any gene: 4. CDR3 nucleotide sequence: TGTGCCAGCAATTGGGGACAGGACACTGAAGCTTTCTTT. Translated, it gives CASNWGQDTEAFF.

The V and J genes are TRBV18 and TRBJ1-6; D is undetermined. Trimming stripped 0 bases from V and 8 bases from J, with 5 bases between. Germline CDR1 reads KGHSH; CDR2 reads LQKENI. The CDR3 covers 13 residues. The CDR3 sequence is CASSPPIDSPLHF. DNA for the CDR3: TGTGCCAGCTCACCACCGATAGATTCACCCCTCCACTTT.

The chain recombines TRBV5-6 with TRBJ1-6, with 7 positions matching TRBD1. CDR1 is SGHDT and CDR2 is YYEEEE in the germline V gene. CDR3 length: 14 residues. The trim removed 0 bases at V and 6 bases at J, leaving 0 bases unmatched. The CDR3 loop is CASSLGQGNSPLHF. The CDR3 DNA sequence: TGTGCCAGCAGCTTGGGACAGGGTAATTCACCCCTCCACTTT.

This chain connects TRBV27 to TRBJ1-3; D may be TRBD1 (6 bases). CDR3 length equals 16 residues. Germline-derived CDR1 and CDR2 are MNHEY and SMNVEV (reference sequence). The V and J ends lost 0 bases and 0 bases respectively, with 9 bases between them. CDR3 region: CASSLSQGASGNTIYF. CDR3 DNA sequence: TGTGCCAGCAGTTTATCACAGGGAGCCTCTGGAAACACCATATATTTT.